This TCR beta chain was captured in a study of technical replicates of blood from a handful of donors. The CDR3 length is 16 residues. V trimming: 3 bases; J trimming: 2 bases; junction bases outside the gene matches: 8. Germline CDR1 reads SGHRS; CDR2 reads YFSETQ. This table comes from immunoSEQ multiplex PCR, and its TCRdb copy is limited to in-frame clones, with some not included. The sample holds more than 9,500 clones, approximately 95% seen once. Sequenced: PBMCs. The chain is built from TRBV5-1 and TRBJ1-1; the match to TRBD1 covers 9 bases. The TCR was taken from a human donor in good health. In DNA, the CDR3 is TGCGCCAGCAGCTGGGGGACAGGGTCGGGAAACACTGAAGCTTTCTTT. Translated, it gives CASSWGTGSGNTEAFF.